The present T cell receptor beta chain was sequenced within a study of post-analysis software for immune sequencing data. Study-wide background: Recorded disease courses covered relapsing-remitting, secondary progressive and progressive-relapsing multiple sclerosis. Some patients had no subtype annotation. Points from the study as a whole: There were five TRBV segments more frequent in patients than controls, and TRBV5-6, TRBV5-1 and TRBV20-1 were among them.

Built from TCR beta cDNA, the libraries had unique molecular identifiers in them. Input populations of about 0.85 to 11 million T cells gave rise to around 500,000 cDNA molecules. TCRdb processed the PCR reads anew with MiXCR; each CDR3 protein has one entry. The top ten hold 13% of the sample, which has about 400,000 distinct CDR3 sequences, roughly 35% seen once. This CDR3 contains 15 residues. J was trimmed by 2 bases and V by 5 bases; bases with no gene match: 6. Worth noting for this clonotype: Its specificity is not known.

The TCR comes from a girl aged 10 to 17 with multiple sclerosis. The chain combines TRBV12-3 or TRBV12-4 with TRBJ2-3; 8 positions match TRBD1. Material for sequencing was blood. CDR3 DNA sequence: TGTGCCAGCAGTGCCCCGGGACAGGTCACAGATACGCAGTATTTT. As protein: CASSAPGQVTDTQYF.